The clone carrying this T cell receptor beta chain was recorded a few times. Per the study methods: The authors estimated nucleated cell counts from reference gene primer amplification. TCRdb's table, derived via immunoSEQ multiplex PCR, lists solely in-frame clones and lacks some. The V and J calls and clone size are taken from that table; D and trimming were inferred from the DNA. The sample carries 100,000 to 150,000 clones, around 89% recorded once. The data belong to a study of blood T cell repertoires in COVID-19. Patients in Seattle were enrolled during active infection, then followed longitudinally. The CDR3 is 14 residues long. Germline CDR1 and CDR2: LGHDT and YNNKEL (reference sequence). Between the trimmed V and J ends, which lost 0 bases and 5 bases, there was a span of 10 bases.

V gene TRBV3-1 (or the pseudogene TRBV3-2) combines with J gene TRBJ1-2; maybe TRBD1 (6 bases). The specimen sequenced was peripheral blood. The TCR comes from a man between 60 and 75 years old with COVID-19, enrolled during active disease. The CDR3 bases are TGTGCCAGCAGCCAAGAGGGGGGGGCTTATGGCTACACCTTC. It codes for CASSQEGGAYGYTF.